This T cell receptor beta chain was documented in a study of T cell repertoires in cytomegalovirus infection. TCRdb recomputed calls from the reads with MiXCR, one row per CDR3 protein. The data contain hundreds of thousands of distinct CDR3 sequences, over 9% of them singletons. Ten or more counts support this clonotype. Sequencing used PBMCs. The origin of this receptor is a human donor in good health (CMV status not recorded). Some clones in this sample may be carry-over from other donors' samples.

This CDR3 reads CASSLADSSTDTQYF. CDR3 sequence (DNA): TGTGCCAGCAGCTTGGCGGACAGTAGCACAGATACGCAGTATTTT. The rearrangement links TRBV5-5 to TRBJ2-3; D possibly corresponds to TRBD1 (6 bases). The CDR3 covers 15 residues. Germline V gene data show CDR1 as SGHKS and CDR2 as YYEKEE (reference sequence). The V end lost 0 bases, the J end lost 0 bases, and 8 bases lay between the germline ends.